The sequence of this TCR beta chain was determined in a study of blood T cell repertoires in COVID-19. The CDR3 loop spans 14 amino acids. V lost 5 bases, J lost 13 bases, and 10 bases stayed unmatched. In germline, CDR1 is MNHEY, CDR2 SMNVEV (reference sequence). Only in-frame clones appear in the TCRdb table, and some are missing; sequencing was by immunoSEQ multiplex PCR. The repertoire has hundreds of thousands of clones, approximately 84% of them found once; the top ten carry roughly 1%. This TCR derives from a woman aged 30 to 39 who had recovered from COVID-19. The sequenced sample was PBMCs or T cells enriched from blood (not recorded which). The V call is TRBV27, the J call TRBJ1-6; 8 bases agree with TRBD1. This chain's CDR3 is CASSSRDRFIPLHF. The CDR3 DNA reads as TGTGCCAGCAGTAGCCGGGACAGGTTTATTCCCCTCCACTTT.